This T cell receptor delta chain was sequenced for a study of gamma-delta T cells after stem cell transplantation. This clone was found a few times. The germline V gene encodes CDR1 GEAIGNYY and CDR2 EKD. V was trimmed by 1 base and J by 1 base, leaving 9 bases between them. The CDR3 covers 14 residues. TCRdb reprocessed the RT-PCR reads using CATT. The repertoire includes about 6,500 delta-chain clones, around 25% of them detected once, and 15% to 20% sits in the top ten. This TCR was recovered from a human donor. It is not recorded whose cells these are; they may come from a transplant donor. The material sequenced was gamma-delta T cells. The genes are TRDV2 and TRDJ1, with a possible D match to TRDD3 (6 bases). Here the CDR3 DNA reads TGTGCCTGTGACACTCTGGGGACCACCGATAAACTCATCTTT. Translation: CACDTLGTTDKLIF.